This TCR beta chain originates from a study of cytomegalovirus exposure and HLA in healthy donors. CDR1 ENHRY and CDR2 SYGVKD come from the germline V gene. V gave up 0 bases and J gave up 1 base, with 9 bases separating them. CDR3 length equals 15 residues. This clone was observed a single time. The PCR was carried out with 60 Vbeta primers and 13 Jbeta primers. Assay: immunoSEQ multiplex PCR; the TCRdb copy retains only in-frame clones and omits some. The data show roughly 150,000 clones, with approximately 71% seen just once and about 9.4% held by the top ten. Although they were nominally healthy when sampled, donors likely had unrecorded immune exposures.

The chain links TRBV10-3 to TRBJ1-2; a possible D gene is TRBD1 (5 bases). Source material: PBMCs. The source of this sequence is a man younger than 40 in good health and CMV-seropositive. The CDR3 is CAISESLGVNYGYTF. For the CDR3, the DNA is TGTGCCATCAGTGAGTCGTTAGGGGTTAACTATGGCTACACCTTC.